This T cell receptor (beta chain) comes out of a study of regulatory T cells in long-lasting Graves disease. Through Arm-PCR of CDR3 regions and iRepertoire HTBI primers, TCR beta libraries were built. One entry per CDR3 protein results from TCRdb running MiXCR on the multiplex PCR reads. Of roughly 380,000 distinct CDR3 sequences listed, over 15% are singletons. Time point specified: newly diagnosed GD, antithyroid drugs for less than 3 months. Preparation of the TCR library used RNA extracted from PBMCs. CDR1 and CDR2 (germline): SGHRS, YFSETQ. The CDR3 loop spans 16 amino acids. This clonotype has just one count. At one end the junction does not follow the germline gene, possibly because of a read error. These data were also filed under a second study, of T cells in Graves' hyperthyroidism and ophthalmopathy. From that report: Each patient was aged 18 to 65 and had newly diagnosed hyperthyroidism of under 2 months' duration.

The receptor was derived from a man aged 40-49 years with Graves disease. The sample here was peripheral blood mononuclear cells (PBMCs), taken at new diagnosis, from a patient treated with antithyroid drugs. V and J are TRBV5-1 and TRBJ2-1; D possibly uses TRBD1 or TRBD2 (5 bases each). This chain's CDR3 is CASSLTGTAPDNEQFF. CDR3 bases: TGTGCCAGCAGCCTAACCGGGACCGCTCCAGACAATGAGCAGTTCTTC.